This T cell receptor beta chain was obtained from a study of blood T cell repertoires in COVID-19. Across the whole study: Sources were T cells, B-cell-depleted T cells, or PBMCs; the material itself was cDNA or gDNA.

This clone was counted at least ten times. CDR1 and CDR2 (germline): SQVTM, ANQGSEA. This CDR3 is built from 15 residues. V was pared by 2 bases and J by 2 bases, with 2 bases of the junction left unmatched. Participants were aged about 18 to 100 years from roughly 25 US areas. Contact with a PCR-confirmed or clinician-diagnosed COVID-19 case occurred within 2 weeks of entry. Method: immunoSEQ multiplex PCR; TCRdb's copy keeps in-frame clones and lacks some. The profile shows over 200,000 clones, approximately 86% of them singletons. The rearrangement joins TRBV29-1 to TRBJ2-2; TRBD2 agrees at 10 bases. The sequence was obtained from a woman under 40 who had been exposed to COVID-19. The sample consisted of PBMCs or T cells enriched from blood (not recorded which). The CDR3 DNA reads as TGCAGCGTTGAACTAGCGGGGGTTAACACCGGGGAGCTGTTTTTT. Protein sequence: CSVELAGVNTGELFF.